A selection of T cell receptor beta chains follows, all from one sample in a study of blood T cell repertoires in COVID-19. Sequenced by immunoSEQ multiplex PCR; TCRdb stores in-frame clones only, minus some. This table has hundreds of thousands of clones, 75% to 90% appearing once. Sample: PBMCs or T cells enriched from blood (not recorded which). The source is a man aged 18 to 29 who had recovered from COVID-19. CDR3s include the opening cysteine and the closing phenylalanine or tryptophan. The D gene is left open where the match is weak. Clone size is shown for a subset of rows, as once, few, many or a class of expanded clone.

clone size	V gene	J gene	D gene	CDR3 DNA	CDR3 protein
-	TRBV10-1	TRBJ1-5	-	TGCGCCATCCTCAAAAGCCCACCAGGGATCGGGCAGATTGGCAATCAGCCCCAGCATTTT	CAILKSPPGIGQIGNQPQHF
-	TRBV7-9	TRBJ2-7	-	TGTGCCACCTCCGCGGACGGGCGGACACACTACGAGCAGTACTTC	CATSADGRTHYEQYF
-	TRBV29-1	TRBJ2-1	TRBD2	TGCAGCCCCTCGGGACTAGCGGCGGAGGGTGAGCAGTTCTTC	CSPSGLAAEGEQFF
-	TRBV19	TRBJ1-5	TRBD1	TGTGCCAGTAGTATAGGCCAGGGGGCCGGACAGCCCCAGCATTTT	CASSIGQGAGQPQHF
-	TRBV4-1	TRBJ1-4	-	TGCGCCAGCAGCCATATCGGGAAGAATGAAAAACTGTTTTTT	CASSHIGKNEKLFF
-	TRBV2	TRBJ1-6	-	TGTGCCAGCAGTGTGGAAGGACAGTCGAATAATTCACCCCTCCACTTT	CASSVEGQSNNSPLHF
-	TRBV7-3	TRBJ2-3	-	TGTGCCAGCAGCTTAACGGGAGGATTCACAGATACGCAGTATTTT	CASSLTGGFTDTQYF
once	TRBV15	TRBJ1-2	-	TGTGCCACCAGCAGAGATCCCCGACTCTATGGCTACACCTTC	CATSRDPRLYGYTF
-	TRBV29-1	TRBJ1-2	TRBD1	TGCAGCGTTTCCGGACAGGGGGCTGAAGCTAACTATGGCTACACCTTC	CSVSGQGAEANYGYTF
-	TRBV14	TRBJ2-7	TRBD1	TGTGCCAGCAGCCAAGACTTTCATGTCTTGAGACAGGGCTACGAGCAGTACTTC	CASSQDFHVLRQGYEQYF
-	TRBV5-8	TRBJ1-2	-	TGTGCCAGCAGCTTGGGACTTAATGACAGAGTCCTAATAGAAGGCTACACCTTC	CASSLGLNDRVLIEGYTF
-	TRBV5-1	TRBJ2-3	TRBD1	TGCGCCAGCAGCTCGGGACAGGGGGCACCAGATACGCAGTATTTT	CASSSGQGAPDTQYF
-	TRBV18	TRBJ2-1	TRBD2	TGTGCCAGCTCACCGGCGACTAGCGGGGGGGCAGGGGATGAGCAGTTCTTC	CASSPATSGGAGDEQFF